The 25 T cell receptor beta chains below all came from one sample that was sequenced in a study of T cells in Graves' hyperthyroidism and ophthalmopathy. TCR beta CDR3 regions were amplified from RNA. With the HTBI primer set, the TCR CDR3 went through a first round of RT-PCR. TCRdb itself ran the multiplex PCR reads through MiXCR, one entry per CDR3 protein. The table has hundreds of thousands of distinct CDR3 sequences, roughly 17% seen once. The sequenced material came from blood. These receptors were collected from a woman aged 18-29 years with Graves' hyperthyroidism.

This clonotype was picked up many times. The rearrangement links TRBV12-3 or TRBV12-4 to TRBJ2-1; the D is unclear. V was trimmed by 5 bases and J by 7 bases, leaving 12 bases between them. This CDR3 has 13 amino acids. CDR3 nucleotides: TGTGCCAGCAGTCGCACCGAAGGGAATGAGCAGTTCTTC. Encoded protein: CASSRTEGNEQFF.

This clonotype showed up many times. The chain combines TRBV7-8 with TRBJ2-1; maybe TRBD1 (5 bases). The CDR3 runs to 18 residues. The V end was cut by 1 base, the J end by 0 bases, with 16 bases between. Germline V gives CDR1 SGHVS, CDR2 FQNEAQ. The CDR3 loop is CASSLVFTPGISYNEQFF. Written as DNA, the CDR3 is TGTGCCAGCAGCTTAGTTTTTACCCCAGGGATCTCCTACAATGAGCAGTTCTTC.

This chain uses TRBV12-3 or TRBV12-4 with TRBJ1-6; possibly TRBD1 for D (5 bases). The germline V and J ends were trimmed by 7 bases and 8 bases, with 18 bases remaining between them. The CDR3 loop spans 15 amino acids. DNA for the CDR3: TGTGCCAGCACCAGAGTCGGGGCAAAGGATTCACCCCTCCACTTT. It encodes CASTRVGAKDSPLHF.

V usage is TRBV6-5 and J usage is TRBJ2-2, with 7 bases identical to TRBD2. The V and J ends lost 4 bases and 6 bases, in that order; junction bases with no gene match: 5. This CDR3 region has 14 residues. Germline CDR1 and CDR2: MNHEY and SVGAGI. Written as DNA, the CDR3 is TGTGCCAGCAGTTTCTCGACTAGCCCCGGGGAGCTGTTTTTT. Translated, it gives CASSFSTSPGELFF.

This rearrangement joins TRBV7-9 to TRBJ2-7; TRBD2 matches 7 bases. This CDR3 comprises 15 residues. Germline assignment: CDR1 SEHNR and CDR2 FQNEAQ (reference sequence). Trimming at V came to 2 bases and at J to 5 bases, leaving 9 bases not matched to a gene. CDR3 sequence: CASSLFGLEKDEQYF. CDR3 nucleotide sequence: TGTGCCAGCAGCTTATTTGGACTAGAAAAGGACGAGCAGTACTTC.

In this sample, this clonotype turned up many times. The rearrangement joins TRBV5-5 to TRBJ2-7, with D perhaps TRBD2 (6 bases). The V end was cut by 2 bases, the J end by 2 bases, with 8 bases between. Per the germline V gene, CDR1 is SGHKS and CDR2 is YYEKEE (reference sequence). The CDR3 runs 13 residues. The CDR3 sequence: CASSLRETYEQYF. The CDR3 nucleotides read TGTGCCAGCAGCTTACGGGAGACCTACGAGCAGTACTTC.

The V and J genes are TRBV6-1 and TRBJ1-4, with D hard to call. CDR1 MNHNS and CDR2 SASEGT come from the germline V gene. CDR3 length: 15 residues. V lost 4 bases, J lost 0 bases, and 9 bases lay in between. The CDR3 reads CASSAHIATNEKLFF. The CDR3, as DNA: TGTGCCAGCAGTGCCCACATTGCAACTAATGAAAAACTGTTTTTT.

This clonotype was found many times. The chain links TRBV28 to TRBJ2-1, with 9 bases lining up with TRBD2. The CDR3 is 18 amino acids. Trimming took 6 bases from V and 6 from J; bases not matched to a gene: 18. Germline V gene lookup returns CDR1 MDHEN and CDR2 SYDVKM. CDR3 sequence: CASSSSPWSSGKINEQFF. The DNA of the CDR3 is TGTGCCAGCAGCTCATCCCCGTGGTCTAGCGGGAAGATCAATGAGCAGTTCTTC.

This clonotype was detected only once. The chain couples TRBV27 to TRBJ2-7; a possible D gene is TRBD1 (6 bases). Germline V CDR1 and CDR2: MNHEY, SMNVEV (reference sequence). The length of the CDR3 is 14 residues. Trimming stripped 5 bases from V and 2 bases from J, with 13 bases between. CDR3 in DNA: TGTGCCAGCAGTCGGACAGTTCTTGCCTACGAGCAGTACTTC. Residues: CASSRTVLAYEQYF.

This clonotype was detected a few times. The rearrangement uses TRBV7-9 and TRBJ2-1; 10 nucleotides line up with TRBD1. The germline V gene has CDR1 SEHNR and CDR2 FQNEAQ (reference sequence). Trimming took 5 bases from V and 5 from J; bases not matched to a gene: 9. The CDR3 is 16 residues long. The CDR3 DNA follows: TGTGCCAGCAGCCTCACCGGGACAGGGGTAAACAATGAGCAGTTCTTC. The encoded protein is CASSLTGTGVNNEQFF.

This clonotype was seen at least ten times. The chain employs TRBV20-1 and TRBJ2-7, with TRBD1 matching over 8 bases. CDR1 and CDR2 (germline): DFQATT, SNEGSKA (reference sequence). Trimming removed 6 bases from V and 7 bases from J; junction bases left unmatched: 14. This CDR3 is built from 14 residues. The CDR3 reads CSAFAGQVYFEQYF. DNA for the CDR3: TGCAGTGCCTTTGCGGGACAGGTTTATTTTGAGCAGTACTTC.

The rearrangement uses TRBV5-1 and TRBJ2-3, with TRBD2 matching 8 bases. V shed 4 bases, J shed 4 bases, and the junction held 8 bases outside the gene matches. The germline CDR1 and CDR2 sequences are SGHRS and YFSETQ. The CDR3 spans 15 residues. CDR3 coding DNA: TGCGCCAGCAGCCCTGGGACGGGAGGGTCAGATACGCAGTATTTT. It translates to CASSPGTGGSDTQYF.

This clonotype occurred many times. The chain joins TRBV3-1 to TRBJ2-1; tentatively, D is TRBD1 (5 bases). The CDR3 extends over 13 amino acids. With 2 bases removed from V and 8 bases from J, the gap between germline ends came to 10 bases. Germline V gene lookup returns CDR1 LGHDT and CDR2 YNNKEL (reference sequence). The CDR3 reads CASSQNPGYEQFF. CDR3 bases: TGTGCCAGCAGCCAAAACCCAGGGTATGAGCAGTTCTTC.

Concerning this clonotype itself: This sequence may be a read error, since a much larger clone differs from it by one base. CDR3 in amino acids: CSANSGGSSSNEQFF. In nucleotides, the CDR3 is TGCAGTGCCAATAGCGGGGGGAGCTCCTCCAATGAGCAGTTCTTC. The chain links TRBV20-1 to TRBJ2-1; TRBD2 matches 10 bases. Germline V gene sequence: CDR1 DFQATT, CDR2 SNEGSKA (reference sequence). This CDR3 region has 15 residues.

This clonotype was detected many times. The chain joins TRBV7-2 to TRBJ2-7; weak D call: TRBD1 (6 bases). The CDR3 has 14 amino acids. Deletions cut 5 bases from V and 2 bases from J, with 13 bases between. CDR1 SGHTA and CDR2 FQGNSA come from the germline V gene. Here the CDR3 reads CASSPDRYPYEQYF. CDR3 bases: TGTGCCAGCAGCCCCGACAGGTACCCCTACGAGCAGTACTTC.

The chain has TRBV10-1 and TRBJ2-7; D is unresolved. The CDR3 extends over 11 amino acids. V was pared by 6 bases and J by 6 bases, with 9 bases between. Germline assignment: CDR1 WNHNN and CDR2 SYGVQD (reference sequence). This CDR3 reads CASSHDLEQYF. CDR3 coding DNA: TGCGCCAGCAGCCACGATCTCGAGCAGTACTTC.

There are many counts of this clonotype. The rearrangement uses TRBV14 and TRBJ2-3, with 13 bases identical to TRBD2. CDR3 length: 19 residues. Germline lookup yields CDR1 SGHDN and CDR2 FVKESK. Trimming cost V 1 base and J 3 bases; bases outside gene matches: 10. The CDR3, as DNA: TGTGCCAGCAGCCAAGGCGGACTAGCGGGAGACGAGTCAACAGATACGCAGTATTTT. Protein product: CASSQGGLAGDESTDTQYF.

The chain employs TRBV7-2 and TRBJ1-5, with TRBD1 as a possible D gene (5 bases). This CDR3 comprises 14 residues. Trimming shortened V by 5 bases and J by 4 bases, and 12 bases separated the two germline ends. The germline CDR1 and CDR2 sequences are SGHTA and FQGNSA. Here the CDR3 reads CASSMWTLNQPQHF. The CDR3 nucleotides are TGTGCCAGCAGCATGTGGACACTAAATCAGCCCCAGCATTTT.

This chain's CDR3 is CSVESLAVNEQFF. The CDR3 bases are TGCAGCGTTGAATCCCTAGCGGTCAATGAGCAGTTCTTC. The chain employs TRBV29-1 and TRBJ2-1; 7 positions match TRBD2. Trimming took 2 bases from V and 6 from J; bases not matched to a gene: 4. The CDR3 extends over 13 amino acids. Germline loops: CDR1 SQVTM, CDR2 ANQGSEA.

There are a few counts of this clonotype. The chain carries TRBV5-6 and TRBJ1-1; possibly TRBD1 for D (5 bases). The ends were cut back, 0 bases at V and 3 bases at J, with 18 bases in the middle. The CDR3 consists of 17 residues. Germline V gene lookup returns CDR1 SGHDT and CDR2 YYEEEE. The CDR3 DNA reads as TGTGCCAGCAGCTTGGGGGCCGGGACGGGAGTCTACACTGAAGCTTTCTTT. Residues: CASSLGAGTGVYTEAFF. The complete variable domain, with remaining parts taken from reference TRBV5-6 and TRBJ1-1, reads DAGVTQSPTHLIKTRGQQVTLRCSPKSGHDTVSWYQQALGQGPQFIFQYYEEEERQRGNFPDRFSGHQFPNYSSELNVNALLLGDSALYLCASSLGAGTGVYTEAFFGQGTRLTVV.

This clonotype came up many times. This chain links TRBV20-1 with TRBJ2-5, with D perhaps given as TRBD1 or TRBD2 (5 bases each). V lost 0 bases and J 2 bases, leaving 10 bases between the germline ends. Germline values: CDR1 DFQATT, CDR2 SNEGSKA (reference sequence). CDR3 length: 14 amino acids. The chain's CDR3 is CSARDGTEQETQYF. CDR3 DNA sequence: TGCAGTGCTAGAGATGGGACGGAGCAAGAGACCCAGTACTTC.

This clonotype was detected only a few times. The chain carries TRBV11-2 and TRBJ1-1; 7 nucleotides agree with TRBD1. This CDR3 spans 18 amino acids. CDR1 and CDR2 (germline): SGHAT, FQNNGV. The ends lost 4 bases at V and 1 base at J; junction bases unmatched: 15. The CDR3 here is CASSSYRDSGKRNTEAFF. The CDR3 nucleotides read TGTGCCAGCAGCTCCTACCGGGACAGCGGGAAAAGGAACACTGAAGCTTTCTTT.

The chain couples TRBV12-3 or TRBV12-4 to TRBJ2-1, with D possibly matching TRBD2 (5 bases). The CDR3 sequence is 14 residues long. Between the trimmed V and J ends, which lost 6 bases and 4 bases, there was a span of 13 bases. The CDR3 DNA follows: TGTGCCAGCAGGAGAGGAGGAGCTTACAATGAGCAGTTCTTC. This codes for CASRRGGAYNEQFF.

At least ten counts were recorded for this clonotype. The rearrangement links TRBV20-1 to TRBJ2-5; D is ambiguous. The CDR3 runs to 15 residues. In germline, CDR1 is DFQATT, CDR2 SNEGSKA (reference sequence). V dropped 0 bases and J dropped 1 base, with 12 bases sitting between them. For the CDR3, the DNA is TGCAGTGCTAGAGAATCTTGGCCGTTCCAAGAGACCCAGTACTTC. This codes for CSARESWPFQETQYF.

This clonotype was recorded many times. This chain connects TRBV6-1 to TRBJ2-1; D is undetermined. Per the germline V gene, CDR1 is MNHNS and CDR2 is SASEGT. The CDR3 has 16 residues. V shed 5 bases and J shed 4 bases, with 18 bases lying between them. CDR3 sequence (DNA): TGTGCCAGCAGTTACACTCCGAGCCCCAAGTACAATGAGCAGTTCTTC. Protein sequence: CASSYTPSPKYNEQFF.